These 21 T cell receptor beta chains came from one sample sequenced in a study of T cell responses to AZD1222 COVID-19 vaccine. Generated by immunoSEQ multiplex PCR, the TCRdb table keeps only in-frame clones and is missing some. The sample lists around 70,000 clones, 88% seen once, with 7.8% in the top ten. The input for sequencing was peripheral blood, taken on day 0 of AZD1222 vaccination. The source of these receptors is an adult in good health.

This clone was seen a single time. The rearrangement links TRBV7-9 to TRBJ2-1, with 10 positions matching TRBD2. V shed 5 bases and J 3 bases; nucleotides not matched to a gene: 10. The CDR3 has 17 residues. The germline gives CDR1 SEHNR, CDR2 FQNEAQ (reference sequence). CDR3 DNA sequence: TGTGCCAGCAGCCCGTCGGGACTAGCGCTGGACTACAATGAGCAGTTCTTC. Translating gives CASSPSGLALDYNEQFF.

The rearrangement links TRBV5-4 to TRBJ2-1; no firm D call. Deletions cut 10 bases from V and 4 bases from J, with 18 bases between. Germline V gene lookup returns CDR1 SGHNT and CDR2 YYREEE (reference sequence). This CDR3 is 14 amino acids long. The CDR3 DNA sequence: TGTGCCGCCCAGAAGGACGTACAGTACAATGAGCAGTTCTTC. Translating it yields CAAQKDVQYNEQFF.

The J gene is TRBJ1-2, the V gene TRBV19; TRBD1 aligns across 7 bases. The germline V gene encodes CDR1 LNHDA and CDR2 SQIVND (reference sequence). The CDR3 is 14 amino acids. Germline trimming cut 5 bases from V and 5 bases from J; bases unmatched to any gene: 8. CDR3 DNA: TGTGCCAGTAGTTCACAGGGGTCACAGTATGGCTACACCTTC. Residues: CASSSQGSQYGYTF.

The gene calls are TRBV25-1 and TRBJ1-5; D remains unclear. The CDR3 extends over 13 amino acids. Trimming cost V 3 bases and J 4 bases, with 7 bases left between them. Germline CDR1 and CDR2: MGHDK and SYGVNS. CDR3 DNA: TGTGCCAGCAGTGACAGGTGGAATCAGCCCCAGCATTTT. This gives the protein CASSDRWNQPQHF.

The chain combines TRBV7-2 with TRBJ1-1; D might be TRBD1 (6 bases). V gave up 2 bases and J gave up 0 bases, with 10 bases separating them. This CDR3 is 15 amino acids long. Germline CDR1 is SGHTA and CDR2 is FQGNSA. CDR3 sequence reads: CASSLRAGVNTEAFF. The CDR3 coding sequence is TGTGCCAGCAGCTTACGGGCAGGGGTGAACACTGAAGCTTTCTTT.

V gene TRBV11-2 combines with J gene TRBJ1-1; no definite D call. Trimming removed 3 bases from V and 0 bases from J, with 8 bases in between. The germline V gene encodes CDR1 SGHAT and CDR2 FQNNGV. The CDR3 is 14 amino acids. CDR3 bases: TGTGCCAGCAGCTTTTCCGAGGTGAACACTGAAGCTTTCTTT. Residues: CASSFSEVNTEAFF.

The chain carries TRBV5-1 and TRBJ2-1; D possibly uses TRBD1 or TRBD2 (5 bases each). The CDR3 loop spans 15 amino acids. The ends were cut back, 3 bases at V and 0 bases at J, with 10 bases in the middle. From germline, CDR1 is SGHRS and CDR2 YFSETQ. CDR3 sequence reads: CASSWDGYSYNEQFF. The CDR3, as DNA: TGCGCCAGCAGCTGGGACGGATACTCCTACAATGAGCAGTTCTTC.

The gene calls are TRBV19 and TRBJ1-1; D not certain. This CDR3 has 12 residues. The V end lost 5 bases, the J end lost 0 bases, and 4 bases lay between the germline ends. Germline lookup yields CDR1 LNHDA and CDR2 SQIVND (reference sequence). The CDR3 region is CASSEVNTEAFF. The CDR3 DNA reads TGTGCCAGTAGTGAGGTGAACACTGAAGCTTTCTTT.

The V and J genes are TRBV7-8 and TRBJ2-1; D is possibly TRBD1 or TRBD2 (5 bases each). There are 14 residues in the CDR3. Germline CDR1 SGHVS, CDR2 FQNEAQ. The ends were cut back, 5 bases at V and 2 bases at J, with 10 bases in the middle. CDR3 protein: CASSEGPTYNEQFF. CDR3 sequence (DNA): TGTGCCAGCAGCGAGGGGCCGACCTACAATGAGCAGTTCTTC.

The DNA for the CDR3 is TGCGCCAGCAGCTTGGCTGGACTAGCGCTAACTGCACCCTACGAGCAGTACTTC. Protein product: CASSLAGLALTAPYEQYF. The chain has TRBV5-1 and TRBJ2-7; 9 bases are shared with TRBD2. J lost 2 bases, V lost 0 bases, and 12 bases had no gene match. Germline V gives CDR1 SGHRS, CDR2 YFSETQ. This CDR3 comprises 18 residues. Based on the CDR3 plus reference TRBV5-1 and TRBJ2-7, the full variable domain is KAGVTQTPRYLIKTRGQQVTLSCSPISGHRSVSWYQQTPGQGLQFLFEYFSETQRNKGNFPGRFSGRQFSNSRSEMNVSTLELGDSALYLCASSLAGLALTAPYEQYFGPGTRLTVT.

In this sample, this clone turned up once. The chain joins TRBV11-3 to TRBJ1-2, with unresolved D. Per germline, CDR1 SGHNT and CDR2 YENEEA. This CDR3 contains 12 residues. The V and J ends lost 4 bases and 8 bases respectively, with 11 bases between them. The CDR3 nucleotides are TGTGCCAGCAGCTACCGAGGGATAGGCTACACCTTC. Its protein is CASSYRGIGYTF.

CDR3 residues: CASRSTLNYGYTF. The DNA for the CDR3 is TGTGCCAGCAGGTCCACTCTGAACTATGGCTACACCTTC. V gene TRBV6-5 combines with J gene TRBJ1-2; D gene uncertain. Germline V gene sequence: CDR1 MNHEY, CDR2 SVGAGI. This CDR3 has 13 residues. The V end lost 6 bases, the J end lost 2 bases, and 10 bases lay between the germline ends.

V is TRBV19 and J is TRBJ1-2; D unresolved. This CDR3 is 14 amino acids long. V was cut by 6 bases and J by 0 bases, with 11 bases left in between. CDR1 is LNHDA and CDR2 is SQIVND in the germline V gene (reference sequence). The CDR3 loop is CASSPGRTNYGYTF. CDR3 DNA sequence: TGTGCCAGTAGCCCTGGACGGACTAACTATGGCTACACCTTC.

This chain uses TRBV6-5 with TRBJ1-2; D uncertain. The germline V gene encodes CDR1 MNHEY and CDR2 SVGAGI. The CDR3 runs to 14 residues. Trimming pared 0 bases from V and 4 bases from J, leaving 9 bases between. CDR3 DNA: TGTGCCAGCAGTTACTCGCCGCCTAGCTATGGCTACACCTTC. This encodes CASSYSPPSYGYTF.

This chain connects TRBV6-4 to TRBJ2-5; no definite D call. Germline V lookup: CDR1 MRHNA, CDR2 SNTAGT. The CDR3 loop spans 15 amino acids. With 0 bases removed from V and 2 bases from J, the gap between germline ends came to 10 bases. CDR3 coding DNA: TGTGCCAGCAGTGACTCGTTGGGCGGACAAGAGACCCAGTACTTC. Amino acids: CASSDSLGGQETQYF.

The CDR3 reads CATSREWTGTGNGYTF. The CDR3 bases are TGTGCCACCAGCAGAGAATGGACCGGGACAGGGAATGGCTACACCTTC. The J gene is TRBJ1-2, the V gene TRBV15; TRBD1 agrees at 9 bases. The ends lost 0 bases at V and 6 bases at J; junction bases unmatched: 8. CDR3 size: 16 residues. The germline V gene has CDR1 LNHNV and CDR2 YYDKDF (reference sequence).

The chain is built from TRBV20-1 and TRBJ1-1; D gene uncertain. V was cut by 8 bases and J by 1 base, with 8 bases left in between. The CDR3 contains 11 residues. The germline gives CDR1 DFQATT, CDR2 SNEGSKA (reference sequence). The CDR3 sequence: CSLRQNTEAFF. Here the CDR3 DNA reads TGCAGTCTCCGCCAGAACACTGAAGCTTTCTTT.

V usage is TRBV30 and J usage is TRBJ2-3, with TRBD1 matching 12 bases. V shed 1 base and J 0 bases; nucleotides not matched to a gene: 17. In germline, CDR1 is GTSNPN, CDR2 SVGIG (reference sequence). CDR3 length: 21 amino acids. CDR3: CAWSGTHPGQGALFSTDTQYF. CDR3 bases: TGTGCCTGGAGTGGAACCCATCCGGGACAGGGGGCGTTATTTAGCACAGATACGCAGTATTTT.

The CDR3 reads CASSQGFPPSYEQYF. CDR3 DNA: TGCGCCAGCAGCCAAGGATTTCCACCCTCCTACGAGCAGTACTTC. V usage is TRBV4-1 and J usage is TRBJ2-7; D is unclear. Germline V gene data show CDR1 as MGHRA and CDR2 as YSYEKL. The germline V and J ends were trimmed by 1 base and 0 bases, with 10 bases remaining between them. This CDR3 is built from 15 residues.

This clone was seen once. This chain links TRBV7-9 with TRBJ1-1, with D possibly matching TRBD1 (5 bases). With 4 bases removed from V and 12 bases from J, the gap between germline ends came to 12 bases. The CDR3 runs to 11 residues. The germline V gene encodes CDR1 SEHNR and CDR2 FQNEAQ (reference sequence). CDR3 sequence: CASSSGRETFF. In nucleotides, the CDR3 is TGTGCCAGCAGCTCAGGCAGGGAGACTTTCTTT.

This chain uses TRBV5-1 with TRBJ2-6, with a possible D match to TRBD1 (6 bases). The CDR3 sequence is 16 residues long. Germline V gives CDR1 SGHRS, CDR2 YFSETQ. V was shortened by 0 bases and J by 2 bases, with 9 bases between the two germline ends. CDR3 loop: CASSLAGDPGANVLTF. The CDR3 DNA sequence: TGCGCCAGCAGCTTGGCAGGGGACCCTGGGGCCAACGTCCTGACTTTC. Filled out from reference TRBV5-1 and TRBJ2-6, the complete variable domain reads KAGVTQTPRYLIKTRGQQVTLSCSPISGHRSVSWYQQTPGQGLQFLFEYFSETQRNKGNFPGRFSGRQFSNSRSEMNVSTLELGDSALYLCASSLAGDPGANVLTFGAGSRLTVL.